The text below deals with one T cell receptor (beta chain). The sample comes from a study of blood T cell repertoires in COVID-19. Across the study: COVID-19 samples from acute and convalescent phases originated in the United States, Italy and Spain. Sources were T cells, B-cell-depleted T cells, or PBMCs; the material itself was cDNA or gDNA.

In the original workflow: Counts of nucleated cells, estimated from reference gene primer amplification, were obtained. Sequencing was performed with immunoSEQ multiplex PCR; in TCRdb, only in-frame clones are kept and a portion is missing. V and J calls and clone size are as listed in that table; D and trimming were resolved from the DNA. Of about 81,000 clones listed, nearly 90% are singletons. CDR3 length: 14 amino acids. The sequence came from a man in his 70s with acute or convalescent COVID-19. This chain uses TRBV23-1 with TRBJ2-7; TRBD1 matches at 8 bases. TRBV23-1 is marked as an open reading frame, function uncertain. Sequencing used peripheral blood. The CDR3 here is CARTGTGYLYEQYF. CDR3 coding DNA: TGCGCGAGAACCGGGACAGGATACCTCTACGAGCAGTACTTC.